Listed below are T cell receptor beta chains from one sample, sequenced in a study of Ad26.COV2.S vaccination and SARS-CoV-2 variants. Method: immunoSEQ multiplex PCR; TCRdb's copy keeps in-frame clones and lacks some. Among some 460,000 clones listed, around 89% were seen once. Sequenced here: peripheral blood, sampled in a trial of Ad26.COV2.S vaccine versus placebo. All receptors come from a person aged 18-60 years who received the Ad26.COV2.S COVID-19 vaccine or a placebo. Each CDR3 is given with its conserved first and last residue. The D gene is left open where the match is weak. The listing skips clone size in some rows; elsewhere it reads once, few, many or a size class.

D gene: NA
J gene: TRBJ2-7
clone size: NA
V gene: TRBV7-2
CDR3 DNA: TGTGCCAGCAGCTCGCTGAAACTAGAGCAGTACTTC
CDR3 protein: CASSSLKLEQYF

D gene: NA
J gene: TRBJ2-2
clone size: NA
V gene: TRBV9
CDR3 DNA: TGTGCCAGCAGCACCCGCGGGGATTCAGGCCCTGCGAACACCGGGGAGCTGTTTTTT
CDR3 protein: CASSTRGDSGPANTGELFF

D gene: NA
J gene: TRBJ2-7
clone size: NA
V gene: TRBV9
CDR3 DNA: TGTGCCAGCAGCGTGAGTGGGGCCACCTACGAGCAGTACTTC
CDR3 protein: CASSVSGATYEQYF

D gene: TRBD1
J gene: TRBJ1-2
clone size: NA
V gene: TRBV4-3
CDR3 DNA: TGCGCCAGCAGCCTACGGACAGGGGATGGCTACACCTTC
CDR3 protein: CASSLRTGDGYTF

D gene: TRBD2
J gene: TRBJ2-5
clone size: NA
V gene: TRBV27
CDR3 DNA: TGTGCCAGCAGCTACGGGACTAGCGGCCAAGAGACCCAGTACTTC
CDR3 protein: CASSYGTSGQETQYF

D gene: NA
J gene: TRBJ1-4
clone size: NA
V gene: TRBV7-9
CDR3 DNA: TGTGCCAGCAGCTTAGGTGCCGGGGAAAAACTGTTTTTT
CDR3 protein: CASSLGAGEKLFF

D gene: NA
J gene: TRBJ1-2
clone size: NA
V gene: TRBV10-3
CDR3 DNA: TGTGCCACCTATGGCGGGGGGGATGGCTACACCTTC
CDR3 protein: CATYGGGDGYTF

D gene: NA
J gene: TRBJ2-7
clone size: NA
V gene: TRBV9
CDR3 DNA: TGTGCCAGCAGCGTCGGGGAGAGCTACGAGCAGTACTTC
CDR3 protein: CASSVGESYEQYF

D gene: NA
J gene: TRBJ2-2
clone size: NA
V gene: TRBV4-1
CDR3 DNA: TGCGCCAGCAGCCAGGTAACAGGTTCTGCGCTTAGGACCGGGGAGCTGTTTTTT
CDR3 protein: CASSQVTGSALRTGELFF

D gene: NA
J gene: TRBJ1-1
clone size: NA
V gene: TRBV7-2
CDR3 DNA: TGTGCCAGCAGCCCATACAGGGCTGAGACTGAAGCTTTCTTT
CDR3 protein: CASSPYRAETEAFF

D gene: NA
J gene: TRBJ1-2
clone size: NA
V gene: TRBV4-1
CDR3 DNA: TGCGCCAGCAGGGATACTTACAGGGTCGACGGCTACACCTTC
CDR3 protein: CASRDTYRVDGYTF

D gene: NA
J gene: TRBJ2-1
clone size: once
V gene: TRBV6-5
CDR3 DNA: TGTGCCAGTTCACGGGGGACGGGATACAATGAGCAGTTCTTC
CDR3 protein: CASSRGTGYNEQFF

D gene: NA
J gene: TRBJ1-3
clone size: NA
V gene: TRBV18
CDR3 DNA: TGTGCCAGCTCACCAATGGAGGGAACTGGAAACACCATATATTTT
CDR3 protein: CASSPMEGTGNTIYF

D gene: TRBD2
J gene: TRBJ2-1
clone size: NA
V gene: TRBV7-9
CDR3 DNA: TGTGCCAGCAGCCCGACCGGGACTAGGGTCAATGAGCAGTTCTTC
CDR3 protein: CASSPTGTRVNEQFF

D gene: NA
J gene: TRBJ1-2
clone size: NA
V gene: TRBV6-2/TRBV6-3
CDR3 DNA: TGTGCCAGCAGTTCGACAGGTTTCGGCTACACCTTC
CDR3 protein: CASSSTGFGYTF

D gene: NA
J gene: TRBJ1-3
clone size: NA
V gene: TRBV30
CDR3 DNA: TGTGCCTGGAGTGTACCGGGGCAGGCCCACTCTGGAAACACCATATATTTT
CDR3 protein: CAWSVPGQAHSGNTIYF

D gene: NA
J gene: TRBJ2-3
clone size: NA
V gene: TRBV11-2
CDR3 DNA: TGTGCCAGCAGCTTAGTCAGTGCCCCTCAGGGTGGCACAGATACGCAGTATTTT
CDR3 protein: CASSLVSAPQGGTDTQYF

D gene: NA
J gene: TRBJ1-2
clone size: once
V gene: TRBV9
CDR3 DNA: TGTGCCAGCAGCCCGACTGTATCCCAGGCGTATGGCTACACCTTC
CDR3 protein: CASSPTVSQAYGYTF

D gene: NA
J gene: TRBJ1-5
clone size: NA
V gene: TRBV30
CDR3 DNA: TGTGCCTGGAGTGTCTCCAGCAATCAGCCCCAGCATTTT
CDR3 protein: CAWSVSSNQPQHF

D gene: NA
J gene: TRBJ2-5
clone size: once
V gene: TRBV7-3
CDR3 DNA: TGTGCCAGCAGCTTAACGATCCGGGAGACCCAGTACTTC
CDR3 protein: CASSLTIRETQYF

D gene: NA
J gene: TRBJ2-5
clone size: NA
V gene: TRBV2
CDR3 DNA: TGTGCCAAGGGGGGTGTGGGGGCCGAACAAGAGACCCAGTACTTC
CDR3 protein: CAKGGVGAEQETQYF

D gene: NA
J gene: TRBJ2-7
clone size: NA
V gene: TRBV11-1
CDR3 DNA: TGTGCCAGCAGCTATGCGCCAGGGGAGGGCGAGCAGTACTTC
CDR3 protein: CASSYAPGEGEQYF

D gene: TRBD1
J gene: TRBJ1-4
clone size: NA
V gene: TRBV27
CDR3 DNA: TGTGCCAGCAGTTACGGGACAGGGGGGTTTGGGAATGAAAAACTGTTTTTT
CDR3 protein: CASSYGTGGFGNEKLFF

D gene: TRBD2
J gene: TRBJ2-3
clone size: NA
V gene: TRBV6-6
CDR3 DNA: TGTGCCAGCAGCGCGGGGGGCTTCACAGATACGCAGTATTTT
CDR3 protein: CASSAGGFTDTQYF

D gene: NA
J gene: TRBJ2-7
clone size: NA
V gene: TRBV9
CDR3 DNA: TGTGCCAGCAGCGTAGGGCAGGGAAACGAGCAGTACTTC
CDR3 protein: CASSVGQGNEQYF

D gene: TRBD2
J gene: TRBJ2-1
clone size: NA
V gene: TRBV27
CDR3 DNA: TGTGCCAGCAGCCTAGGGTGGACTAGCCAAGGGAATGAGCAGTTCTTC
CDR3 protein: CASSLGWTSQGNEQFF

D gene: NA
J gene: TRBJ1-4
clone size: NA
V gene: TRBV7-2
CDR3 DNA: TGTGCCAGCAGCTTAGTCAGGGCATCTAATGAAAAACTGTTTTTT
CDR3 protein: CASSLVRASNEKLFF

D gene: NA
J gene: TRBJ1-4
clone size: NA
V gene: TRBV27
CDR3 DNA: TGTGCCAGCAGGACCCAGGGATCTACTAATGAAAAACTGTTTTTT
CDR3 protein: CASRTQGSTNEKLFF

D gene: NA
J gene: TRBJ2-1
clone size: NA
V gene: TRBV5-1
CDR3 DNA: TGCGCCAGCAGCTTGGACCAATTCGAGCAGTTCTTC
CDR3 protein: CASSLDQFEQFF

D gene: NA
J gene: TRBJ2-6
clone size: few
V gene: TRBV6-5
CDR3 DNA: TGTGCCCTTGAGGACGGGACCTCTGGGGCCAACGTCCTGACTTTC
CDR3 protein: CALEDGTSGANVLTF

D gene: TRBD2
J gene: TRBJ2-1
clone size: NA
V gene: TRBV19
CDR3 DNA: TGTGCCAGTAGTATGGGACTAGCGGGGGCCTACAATGAGCAGTTCTTC
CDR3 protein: CASSMGLAGAYNEQFF

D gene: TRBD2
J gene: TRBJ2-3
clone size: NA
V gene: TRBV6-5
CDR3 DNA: TGTGCCAGCAGTACCTCAGGACTAGCTAGGTATACGCAGTATTTT
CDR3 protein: CASSTSGLARYTQYF

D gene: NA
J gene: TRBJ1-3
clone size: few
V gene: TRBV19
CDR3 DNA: TGTGCCAGTAGCGACCAGGTAACCTATGGAAACACCATATATTTT
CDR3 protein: CASSDQVTYGNTIYF

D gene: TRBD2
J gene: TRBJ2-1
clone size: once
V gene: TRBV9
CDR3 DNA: TGTGCCAGCAGCGTAGCTGCTAGCGGGACCACCTCCCGTTACAATGAGCAGTTCTTC
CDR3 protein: CASSVAASGTTSRYNEQFF

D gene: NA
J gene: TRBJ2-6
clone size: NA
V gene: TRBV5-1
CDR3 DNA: TGCGCCAGCAGCTTAACCGGCAGCTCTGGGGCCAACGTCCTGACTTTC
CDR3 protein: CASSLTGSSGANVLTF

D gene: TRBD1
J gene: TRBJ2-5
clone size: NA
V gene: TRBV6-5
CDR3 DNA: TGTGCCAGCAGTTACTTGGACAGGGCCGTTGGGACCCAGTACTTC
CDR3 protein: CASSYLDRAVGTQYF

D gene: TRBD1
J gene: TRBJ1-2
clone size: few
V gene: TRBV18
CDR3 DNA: TGTGCCAGCTCGGCAGGGGGCTATGGCTACACCTTC
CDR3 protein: CASSAGGYGYTF

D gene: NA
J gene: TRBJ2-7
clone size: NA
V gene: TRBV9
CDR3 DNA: TGTGCCAGCAGCGTAGATGGAGATAAGCAGTACTTC
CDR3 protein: CASSVDGDKQYF

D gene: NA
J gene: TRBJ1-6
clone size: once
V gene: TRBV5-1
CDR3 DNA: TGCGCCAGCAGCTTGGGAGGACCTAATTCACCCCTCCACTTT
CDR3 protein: CASSLGGPNSPLHF

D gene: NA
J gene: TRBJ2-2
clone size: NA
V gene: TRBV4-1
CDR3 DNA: TGCGCCAGCAGCCGGTCGCAGGGCGCGAACACCGGGGAGCTGTTTTTT
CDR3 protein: CASSRSQGANTGELFF

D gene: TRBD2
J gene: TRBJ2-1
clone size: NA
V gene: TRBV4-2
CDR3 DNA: TGTGCCAGCAGCCAGGGTAGCGGGAGCACGGATGAGCAGTTCTTC
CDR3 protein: CASSQGSGSTDEQFF

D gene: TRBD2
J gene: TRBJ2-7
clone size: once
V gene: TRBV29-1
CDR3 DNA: TGCAGCGTTGGGGATGATGGAAAACTAGCGGGGGATTTCTCCTACGAGCAGTACTTC
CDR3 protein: CSVGDDGKLAGDFSYEQYF

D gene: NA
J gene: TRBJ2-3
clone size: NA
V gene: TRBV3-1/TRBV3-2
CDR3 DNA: TGTGCCAGCAGCCGGCGGGCGAGTACCACAGATACGCAGTATTTT
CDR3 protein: CASSRRASTTDTQYF

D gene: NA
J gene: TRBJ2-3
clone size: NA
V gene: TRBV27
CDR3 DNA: TGTGCCAGCCGGACAAACACACCTCGGGCGCAGTATTTT
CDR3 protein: CASRTNTPRAQYF